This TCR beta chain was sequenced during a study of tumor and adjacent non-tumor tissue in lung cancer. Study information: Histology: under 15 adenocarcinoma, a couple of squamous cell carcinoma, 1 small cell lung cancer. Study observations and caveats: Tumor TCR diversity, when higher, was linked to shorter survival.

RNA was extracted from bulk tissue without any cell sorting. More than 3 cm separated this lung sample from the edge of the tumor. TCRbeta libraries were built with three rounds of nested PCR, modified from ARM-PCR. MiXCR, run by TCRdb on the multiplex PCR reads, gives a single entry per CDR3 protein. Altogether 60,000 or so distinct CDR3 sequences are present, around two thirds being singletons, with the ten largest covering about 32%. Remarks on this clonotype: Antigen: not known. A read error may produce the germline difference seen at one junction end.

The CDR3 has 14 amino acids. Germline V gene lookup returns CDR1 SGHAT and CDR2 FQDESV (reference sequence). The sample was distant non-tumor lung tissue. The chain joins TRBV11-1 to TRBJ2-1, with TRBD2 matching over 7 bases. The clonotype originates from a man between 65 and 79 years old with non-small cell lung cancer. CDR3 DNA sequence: TGTGCCAGCAGCCCGCTAGCGGACCCAGATGAACAGTTCTTC. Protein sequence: CASSPLADPDEQFF.